This entry features one T cell receptor (beta chain) sequence. Its antigen is unknown. The data are from a study of radiotherapy plus CTLA-4 blockade in lung cancer. Per the germline V gene, CDR1 is SNHLY and CDR2 is FYNNEI. The CDR3 extends over 10 amino acids. Trimming pared 4 bases from V and 4 bases from J, leaving 1 base between. Profiled with immunoSEQ multiplex PCR; TCRdb holds only in-frame clones, not every one. The sample lists 70,000 to 95,000 clones; around 86% were seen once. Study-wide results and caveats: Subsequent to radiotherapy plus ipilimumab, tumor-derived TCR clones underwent expansion in blood. Early blood T cell clone dynamics, with interferon-beta, were reported to best predict response.

This specimen was peripheral blood, taken from a patient treated with radiotherapy plus ipilimumab. The source is a human donor with non-small cell lung cancer that progressed on radiotherapy plus ipilimumab. The chain combines TRBV2 with TRBJ2-5; no firm D call. Here the CDR3 DNA reads TGTGCCAGCAGTGTAGAGACCCAGTACTTC. It yields the protein CASSVETQYF.